Below, 24 T cell receptor beta chains from the same sample are listed, as sequenced in a study of T cell responses to AZD1222 COVID-19 vaccine. Here immunoSEQ multiplex PCR was the method, and the copy in TCRdb shows in-frame clones only, minus some. The sample carries 120,000 to 150,000 clones, about 90% recorded once. Source: peripheral blood, taken 28 days after the second dose of the MenACWY control vaccine. The receptors were sampled from an adult who received the MenACWY meningococcal vaccine as a control.

The chain combines TRBV7-3 with TRBJ2-1; TRBD2 is a possible D gene (6 bases). V dropped 1 base and J dropped 12 bases, with 16 bases sitting between them. The CDR3 is 14 amino acids. Germline V CDR1 and CDR2: SGHTA, FQGTGA. This chain's CDR3 is CASSLILGAGPQFF. In DNA form, the CDR3 reads TGTGCCAGCAGCTTAATCTTGGGTGCGGGACCGCAGTTCTTC.

This clone was recorded only once. V gene TRBV6-2 or TRBV6-3 combines with J gene TRBJ1-5; 8 nucleotides agree with TRBD1. This CDR3 comprises 18 residues. Germline values: CDR1 MNHEY, CDR2 SVGEGT. Trimming at V came to 3 bases and at J to 9 bases, leaving 19 bases not matched to a gene. CDR3 sequence (DNA): TGTGCCAGCAGTTATCTTTTCCTGGGCAGGGGGCTTCTAGGGCCCCAGCATTTT. Its translation is CASSYLFLGRGLLGPQHF.

V usage is TRBV6-5 and J usage is TRBJ2-3; D remains ambiguous. Germline V gives CDR1 MNHEY, CDR2 SVGAGI. V lost 4 bases and J lost 4, with 6 bases in between. The CDR3 totals 12 residues. The DNA of the CDR3 is TGTGCCAGCAGTTCCACGTCAGATACGCAGTATTTT. Its translation: CASSSTSDTQYF.

This sequence joins TRBV18 and TRBJ2-5; 11 bases are a match to TRBD2. Looked up from germline, CDR1 is KGHSH and CDR2 is LQKENI. Germline trimming cut 2 bases from V and 0 bases from J; bases unmatched to any gene: 5. The CDR3 length is 17 residues. The CDR3 nucleotides are TGTGCCAGCTCACCAAGGCCTAGCGGGGGGAACCAAGAGACCCAGTACTTC. Protein: CASSPRPSGGNQETQYF.

The chain employs TRBV7-9 and TRBJ1-4, with 8 bases aligning to TRBD1. With V trimmed by 5 bases and J by 8 bases, 10 bases remained unmatched. Germline CDR1 SEHNR, CDR2 FQNEAQ (reference sequence). This CDR3 comprises 15 residues. DNA for the CDR3: TGTGCCAGCAGCACCACGACAGGGGCTTGGGAAAAACTGTTTTTT. Translation: CASSTTTGAWEKLFF.

The chain joins TRBV5-5 to TRBJ2-7; TRBD1 might be the D (5 bases). The CDR3 is 15 residues long. V lost 0 bases and J 0 bases, leaving 10 bases between the germline ends. The germline CDR1 and CDR2 sequences are SGHKS and YYEKEE (reference sequence). CDR3 in DNA: TGTGCCAGCAGCTTGGCGGGCGACAGCTCCTACGAGCAGTACTTC. Residues: CASSLAGDSSYEQYF.

The chain couples TRBV29-1 to TRBJ1-2; 11 positions agree with TRBD1. Germline V gives CDR1 SQVTM, CDR2 ANQGSEA. Germline trimming cut 3 bases from V and 5 bases from J; bases unmatched to any gene: 5. This CDR3 has 14 amino acids. Written as DNA, the CDR3 is TGCAGCGTTGAGAGGACAGGGGGCCGGTATGGCTACACCTTC. The encoded protein is CSVERTGGRYGYTF.

The chain is built from TRBV27 and TRBJ2-7; 8 bases map to TRBD2. The V gene end was trimmed by 0 bases and the J gene end by 6 bases; junction bases not matched to a gene: 4. CDR3 length equals 14 residues. From germline, CDR1 is MNHEY and CDR2 SMNVEV (reference sequence). The CDR3 DNA reads as TGTGCCAGCAGTTTATCGAGGCTAGCGGGCGAGCAGTACTTC. This translates into CASSLSRLAGEQYF.

The V call is TRBV6-5, the J call TRBJ1-1; a weak D match, TRBD1 (5 bases). Between the trimmed V and J ends, which lost 6 bases and 1 base, there was a span of 12 bases. Germline V gives CDR1 MNHEY, CDR2 SVGAGI. This CDR3 spans 14 amino acids. CDR3 DNA: TGTGCCAGCAGGGGAGGCGACAGGAACACTGAAGCTTTCTTT. This codes for CASRGGDRNTEAFF.

This clone was observed many times. Mismatch with germline at one junction end may stem from a read error. The CDR3 DNA is TGTGCCAGCAGCCTAGCCGGCCCCGGGACAGGGAGAAACGAGCAGTACTTC. It specifies CASSLAGPGTGRNEQYF. This sequence joins TRBV7-2 and TRBJ2-7, with 9 bases fitting TRBD1. There are 17 residues in the CDR3. CDR1 is SGHTA, CDR2 FQGNSA, per germline.

In this sample, this clone turned up once. The chain recombines TRBV11-2 with TRBJ1-4; D not resolved. Germline assignment: CDR1 SGHAT and CDR2 FQNNGV. This CDR3 has 13 amino acids. V lost 5 bases and J lost 6, with 10 bases in between. The CDR3 sequence is CASSIRQDEKLFF. CDR3 nucleotide sequence: TGTGCCAGCAGCATCCGGCAGGATGAAAAACTGTTTTTT.

The chain uses TRBV15 and TRBJ2-3; the D is unclear. This CDR3 spans 13 amino acids. Germline V gives CDR1 LNHNV, CDR2 YYDKDF (reference sequence). Deletions cut 5 bases from V and 4 bases from J, with 10 bases between. In DNA, the CDR3 is TGTGCCACCAGCCCCTACCCGCCAGATACGCAGTATTTT. Encoded protein: CATSPYPPDTQYF.

The chain carries TRBV28 and TRBJ1-5, with 8 bases aligning to TRBD1. In germline, CDR1 is MDHEN, CDR2 SYDVKM. Unmatched junction bases numbered 10, after V lost 7 bases and J lost 5 bases. The CDR3 loop spans 15 amino acids. This chain's CDR3 is CASTRDRWLDQPQHF. The CDR3, as DNA: TGTGCCAGCACCCGGGACAGGTGGTTGGATCAGCCCCAGCATTTT.

This chain joins TRBV7-2 and TRBJ1-2; 7 bases match TRBD1. The J segment lost 8 bases and the V segment lost 4 bases, leaving 7 bases of the junction unmatched. CDR3 length equals 13 residues. Looked up from germline, CDR1 is SGHTA and CDR2 is FQGNSA. CDR3: CASSYQGDRGYTF. The DNA of the CDR3 is TGTGCCAGCAGCTATCAGGGGGATCGGGGCTACACCTTC.

Only a few counts were recorded for this clone. The V call is TRBV10-3, the J call TRBJ1-6; D not resolved. Germline V gives CDR1 ENHRY, CDR2 SYGVKD. V lost 5 bases and J lost 8, with 10 bases in between. CDR3 size: 13 residues. The CDR3 here is CAISSNGDSPLHF. CDR3 coding DNA: TGTGCCATCAGTTCGAATGGGGATTCACCCCTCCACTTT.

V and J are TRBV28 and TRBJ1-4, with a weak D call TRBD1 (5 bases). The germline V gene encodes CDR1 MDHEN and CDR2 SYDVKM. The CDR3 loop spans 13 amino acids. V lost 0 bases to trimming and J lost 8 bases, with 7 bases between them. CDR3 nucleotide sequence: TGTGCCAGCAGTTTATGGGGGGGGGAAAAACTGTTTTTT. Protein sequence: CASSLWGGEKLFF.

This rearrangement joins TRBV5-1 to TRBJ2-7; D is perhaps TRBD1 (6 bases). CDR3 length: 13 residues. Germline V gene sequence: CDR1 SGHRS, CDR2 YFSETQ. V was cut by 0 bases and J by 6 bases, with 10 bases left in between. CDR3: CASSLAPGVEQYF. For the CDR3, the DNA is TGCGCCAGCAGCTTGGCCCCAGGGGTCGAGCAGTACTTC.

This clone was counted a single time. The chain has TRBV2 and TRBJ1-2, with D tentatively TRBD1 (5 bases). Germline loops: CDR1 SNHLY, CDR2 FYNNEI. The CDR3 contains 13 residues. V gave up 8 bases and J gave up 2 bases, with 12 bases separating them. The CDR3 DNA reads as TGTGCCAGCCCTGGCAGGGAGAACTATGGCTACACCTTC. Residues: CASPGRENYGYTF.

This chain joins TRBV3-1 (or the pseudogene TRBV3-2) and TRBJ2-5; maybe TRBD1 (7 bases). V was cut by 0 bases and J by 5 bases, with 10 bases left in between. The V gene's germline CDR1 is LGHDT and CDR2 YNNKEL (reference sequence). This CDR3 has 14 amino acids. CDR3 DNA sequence: TGTGCCAGCAGCCAAGATCAGGGGGGCGAGACCCAGTACTTC. Translated, it gives CASSQDQGGETQYF.

The V gene is TRBV5-6, the J gene TRBJ2-3; D may be TRBD2 (7 bases). The CDR3 is 15 amino acids. V was cut by 2 bases and J by 4 bases, with 14 bases left in between. Germline CDR1 reads SGHDT; CDR2 reads YYEEEE. CDR3 loop: CASSFRGGAPDTQYF. The CDR3 DNA reads as TGTGCCAGCAGCTTTCGTGGGGGGGCCCCAGATACGCAGTATTTT.

The gene calls are TRBV6-6 and TRBJ1-1, with 8 positions matching TRBD1. The CDR3 spans 13 residues. The germline V gene has CDR1 MNHNY and CDR2 SVGAGI (reference sequence). Trimming removed 0 bases from V and 10 bases from J; junction bases left unmatched: 4. The CDR3 DNA follows: TGTGCCAGCAGTTACTCGACAGGGGTAAGAGCTTTCTTT. Translation: CASSYSTGVRAFF.

The sample holds a few counts of this clone. V is TRBV19 and J is TRBJ2-2; tentative D call: TRBD1 (6 bases). Germline values: CDR1 LNHDA, CDR2 SQIVND (reference sequence). This CDR3 region has 18 residues. V lost 7 bases, J lost 0 bases, and 21 bases lay in between. CDR3 in amino acids: CASTPERQGPTNTGELFF. The CDR3 DNA sequence: TGTGCCAGTACCCCAGAGAGGCAGGGGCCAACGAACACCGGGGAGCTGTTTTTT.

The V and J genes are TRBV4-3 and TRBJ1-5; D gene unclear. CDR1 is LGHNA, CDR2 YSLEER, per germline. V was pared by 0 bases and J by 6 bases, with 6 bases between. This CDR3 comprises 13 residues. CDR3 sequence: CASSQDYAQPQHF. In DNA form, the CDR3 reads TGCGCCAGCAGCCAAGACTACGCTCAGCCCCAGCATTTT.

This clone came up a few times. The chain links TRBV6-2 or TRBV6-3 to TRBJ2-7; TRBD2 matches at 7 bases. Germline-derived CDR1 and CDR2 are MNHEY and SVGEGT. J gave up 3 bases and V 5 bases, and 10 bases lay outside the gene matches. The CDR3 loop spans 15 amino acids. CDR3 coding DNA: TGTGCCAGCAGTCTCCAGCGGGGACTGGGCTACGAGCAGTACTTC. Translating gives CASSLQRGLGYEQYF.